The 23 T cell receptor beta chains in this list originate from one sample, sequenced in a study of blood T cell repertoires in COVID-19 (dated by TCRdb to about 2020). The receptor library was made with the immunoSEQ multiplex PCR assay. Imported from immuneACCESS, the table was reduced by TCRdb to in-frame sequences with V and J called. These copies leave out some clones; in studies compared against another copy, an unresolved V gene accounts for under half, and the cause of the remainder is not known. Present in this sample are approximately 90,000 clones, around 86% of which were seen just once. The top ten hold 3.8% of the sample. The sample comprised peripheral blood. Receptor source: a man aged 60 to 69 with acute or convalescent COVID-19.

The V gene is TRBV6-5, the J gene TRBJ2-7; 7 positions match TRBD1. Germline V lookup: CDR1 MNHEY, CDR2 SVGAGI. This CDR3 has 15 amino acids. After removal of 5 bases from V and 0 bases from J, the junction contained 7 bases not matched to a gene. The DNA for the CDR3 is TGTGCCAGCAGTCGACAGGGCCTCAGCTCCTACGAGCAGTACTTC. Protein: CASSRQGLSSYEQYF.

The V gene is TRBV30, the J gene TRBJ2-1; perhaps TRBD2 as D (6 bases). The CDR3 is made up of 10 amino acids. Germline V gene data show CDR1 as GTSNPN and CDR2 as SVGIG (reference sequence). CDR3 bases: TGTGCATCGGGACTCAATGAGCAGTTCTTC. Translated: CASGLNEQFF.

The chain uses TRBV11-2 and TRBJ2-7; possibly TRBD1 for D (5 bases). CDR3 length: 15 amino acids. CDR1 is SGHAT and CDR2 is FQNNGV in the germline V gene. Trimming took off 0 bases at V and 0 bases at J, with 9 bases between the two ends. The CDR3 DNA follows: TGTGCCAGCAGCTTAGACAGGGCTACCTCCTACGAGCAGTACTTC. Its protein is CASSLDRATSYEQYF.

This chain joins TRBV27 and TRBJ1-5; D is perhaps TRBD1 (5 bases). The V gene's germline CDR1 is MNHEY and CDR2 SMNVEV (reference sequence). The CDR3 runs to 14 residues. V gave up 4 bases and J gave up 6 bases, with 13 bases separating them. The chain's CDR3 is CASSSTSGGQPQHF. CDR3 sequence (DNA): TGTGCCAGCAGTTCAACATCGGGGGGTCAGCCCCAGCATTTT.

The chain uses TRBV30 and TRBJ2-1; TRBD2 is a possible D gene (6 bases). The CDR3 loop spans 15 amino acids. Germline CDR1 reads GTSNPN; CDR2 reads SVGIG (reference sequence). V was pared by 5 bases and J by 0 bases, with 14 bases between. CDR3 sequence: CAWGKRVSSYNEQFF. The CDR3 DNA follows: TGTGCCTGGGGAAAGCGGGTCTCCTCCTACAATGAGCAGTTCTTC.

The V and J genes are TRBV27 and TRBJ2-7, with D possibly matching TRBD2 (6 bases). CDR3 length: 12 amino acids. V lost 5 bases and J 7 bases, leaving 12 bases between the germline ends. From germline, CDR1 is MNHEY and CDR2 SMNVEV (reference sequence). CDR3 sequence (DNA): TGTGCCAGCAGTACCGGGGGTTGGGAGCAGTACTTC. Translating it yields CASSTGGWEQYF.

The J gene is TRBJ1-1, the V gene TRBV10-1; TRBD1 agrees at 7 bases. V shed 3 bases and J 2 bases; nucleotides not matched to a gene: 6. The CDR3 spans 15 residues. Per the germline V gene, CDR1 is WNHNN and CDR2 is SYGVQD (reference sequence). CDR3 in DNA: TGCGCCAGCAGTGACCAGGACAGGCGAAACACTGAAGCTTTCTTT. This gives the protein CASSDQDRRNTEAFF.

V is TRBV6-5 and J is TRBJ2-5, with TRBD1 as a possible D gene (5 bases). Germline assignment: CDR1 MNHEY and CDR2 SVGAGI. The CDR3 has 14 amino acids. V was shortened by 6 bases and J by 5 bases, with 16 bases between the two germline ends. The CDR3 DNA sequence: TGTGCCAGCAGACAACGTGTGGGGCTGGAGACCCAGTACTTC. It encodes CASRQRVGLETQYF.

The chain uses TRBV21-1 and TRBJ1-2. TRBV21-1 counts as a pseudogene. This CDR3 is built from 16 residues. CDR3 nucleotides: TGTGCCAGCCGTCCCCCACCCGGGAACACTAACTATGGCTACACCTTC. This sequence encodes CASRPPPGNTNYGYTF.

The chain uses TRBV6-5 and TRBJ1-4, with a tentative D call TRBD1 (5 bases). V was pared by 6 bases and J by 0 bases, with 11 bases between. The CDR3 loop spans 15 amino acids. CDR1 is MNHEY and CDR2 is SVGAGI in the germline V gene. CDR3 region: CASSRGTATNEKLFF. The DNA for the CDR3 is TGTGCCAGCAGCCGGGGGACCGCAACTAATGAAAAACTGTTTTTT.

This clone was recorded only once. The chain has TRBV21-1 and TRBJ2-7; TRBD2 was called by the table and not checked on the DNA. TRBV21-1 is reported as a pseudogene. CDR3 size: 13 residues. The CDR3 DNA sequence: TGTGCCAGCCGCCCAGCGGCGTACTACGAGCAGTACTTC. This sequence encodes CASRPAAYYEQYF.

The genes are TRBV7-8 and TRBJ1-1; D remains unclear. This CDR3 contains 13 residues. V gave up 5 bases and J gave up 3 bases, with 10 bases separating them. Germline assignment: CDR1 SGHVS and CDR2 FQNEAQ. The CDR3 spells CASSATIYTEAFF. The CDR3 nucleotides read TGTGCCAGCAGCGCTACGATTTACACTGAAGCTTTCTTT.

As DNA, the CDR3 is TGTGCCAGCAGCCGCTTCATGGGGGGGGTAGATACGCAGTATTTT. It specifies CASSRFMGGVDTQYF. The chain employs TRBV7-6 and TRBJ2-3; 7 positions agree with TRBD2. Per germline, CDR1 SGHVS and CDR2 FNYEAQ. Trimming removed 5 bases from V and 5 bases from J; junction bases left unmatched: 10. CDR3 length: 15 amino acids. Using reference TRBV7-6 and TRBJ2-3 for the parts outside the CDR3, the full variable domain is GAGVSQSPRYKVTKRGQDVALRCDPISGHVSLYWYRQALGQGPEFLTYFNYEAQQDKSGLPNDRFSAERPEGSISTLTIQRTEQRDSAMYRCASSRFMGGVDTQYFGPGTRLTVL.

The chain combines TRBV30 with TRBJ1-2; maybe TRBD1 (6 bases). This CDR3 region has 14 residues. Looked up from germline, CDR1 is GTSNPN and CDR2 is SVGIG (reference sequence). V was pared by 2 bases and J by 4 bases, with 14 bases between. The CDR3 region is CAWSFSRGTYGYTF. The CDR3, as DNA: TGTGCCTGGAGTTTTTCCAGGGGAACCTATGGCTACACCTTC.

The chain is built from TRBV6-1 and TRBJ2-7, with TRBD2 matching 8 bases. CDR3 length equals 19 residues. Germline CDR1 is MNHNS and CDR2 is SASEGT. The trim removed 0 bases at V and 0 bases at J, leaving 13 bases unmatched. CDR3 nucleotide sequence: TGTGCCAGCAGTGAAGCGGGGTGGGGAGCGGGGGAGCTCTCCTACGAGCAGTACTTC. This sequence encodes CASSEAGWGAGELSYEQYF.

The chain recombines TRBV6-5 with TRBJ2-7; TRBD2 might be the D (5 bases). The CDR3 consists of 13 residues. Per the germline V gene, CDR1 is MNHEY and CDR2 is SVGAGI. Trimming pared 7 bases from V and 7 bases from J, leaving 17 bases between. DNA of the CDR3: TGTGCCAGCAAAGGCAGGTCGAGGGAAGAGCAGTACTTC. This sequence encodes CASKGRSREEQYF.

The rearrangement joins TRBV18 to TRBJ2-2; tentatively, D is TRBD1 (7 bases). V was clipped by 3 bases and J by 0 bases, with 20 bases between them. The CDR3 spans 19 residues. The germline CDR1 and CDR2 sequences are KGHSH and LQKENI. The CDR3 coding sequence is TGTGCCAGCTCACCGATTATGAGACAGGGACTCGCGAACACCGGGGAGCTGTTTTTT. The encoded protein is CASSPIMRQGLANTGELFF.

This clone was observed a few times. The chain couples TRBV6-6 to TRBJ1-5, with D hard to call. Germline V CDR1 and CDR2: MNHNY, SVGAGI (reference sequence). V gave up 2 bases and J gave up 7 bases, with 6 bases separating them. The CDR3 has 12 residues. Written as DNA, the CDR3 is TGTGCCAGCAGTTACATCCGGCAGCCCCAGCATTTT. This translates into CASSYIRQPQHF.

The chain carries TRBV6-5 and TRBJ2-7; 10 bases are a match to TRBD1. Germline assignment: CDR1 MNHEY and CDR2 SVGAGI. The CDR3 is 12 residues long. The junction had 3 bases not matched to a gene; V was cut back by 11 bases and J by 2 bases. The chain's CDR3 is CAAGQGAYEQYF. CDR3 DNA sequence: TGTGCCGCCGGACAGGGGGCCTACGAGCAGTACTTC.

The sample holds one count of this clone. The CDR3 nucleotides read TGTGCCAGTAGTGCCGGGACTGTCTGGGGCTACACCTTC. Translating gives CASSAGTVWGYTF. The chain is built from TRBV19 and TRBJ1-2; TRBD1 might be the D (5 bases). CDR1 is LNHDA, CDR2 SQIVND, per germline (reference sequence). The CDR3 consists of 13 residues. V was clipped by 5 bases and J by 8 bases, with 15 bases between them. The entire variable domain, with the rest obtained from reference TRBV19 and TRBJ1-2, is as follows: DGGITQSPKYLFRKEGQNVTLSCEQNLNHDAMYWYRQDPGQGLRLIYYSQIVNDFQKGDIAEGYSVSREKKESFPLTVTSAQKNPTAFYLCASSAGTVWGYTFGSGTRLTVV.

The rearrangement uses TRBV10-2 and TRBJ2-7; unclear D gene. The CDR3 is 11 amino acids. V gave up 8 bases and J gave up 3 bases, with 8 bases separating them. The V gene's germline CDR1 is WSHSY and CDR2 SAAADI. For the CDR3, the DNA is TGCGCCAGCGCGACTTTCTACGAGCAGTACTTC. This translates into CASATFYEQYF.

This chain joins TRBV7-9 and TRBJ2-4; 7 bases match TRBD2. The CDR3 runs 18 residues. V lost 0 bases to trimming and J lost 0 bases; unmatched junction nucleotides: 8. Germline V gene data show CDR1 as SEHNR and CDR2 as FQNEAQ (reference sequence). The CDR3 sequence is CASSLAAGAFLAKNIQYF. CDR3 DNA: TGTGCCAGCAGCTTAGCCGCGGGAGCTTTTCTAGCCAAAAACATTCAGTACTTC.

The chain carries TRBV25-1 and TRBJ2-2, with a weak D call TRBD1 (6 bases). This CDR3 has 15 amino acids. V was pared by 8 bases and J by 2 bases, with 15 bases between. The germline gives CDR1 MGHDK, CDR2 SYGVNS. In DNA, the CDR3 is TGTGCCAGCGCCAAAGCACAGGGAAACACCGGGGAGCTGTTTTTT. Translation: CASAKAQGNTGELFF.